The present T cell receptor beta chain was sequenced within a study of control samples from healthy donors and cancer patients. This table comes from immunoSEQ multiplex PCR, and its TCRdb copy is limited to in-frame clones, with some not included. The sample contains nearly 40,000 clones, 92% of which appear only once. Germline V gene data show CDR1 as SEHNR and CDR2 as FQNEAQ (reference sequence). Deletions cut 1 base from V and 4 bases from J, with 7 bases between. CDR3 length: 14 amino acids. The chain links TRBV7-9 to TRBJ2-2, with D uncertain. The origin of this receptor is a woman aged 50 to 60 in good health. The sequenced material came from blood. In DNA, the CDR3 is TGTGCCAGCAGCTTAGAGGGAAGCACCGGGGAGCTGTTTTTT. Its translation: CASSLEGSTGELFF. The full variable domain, completed using reference TRBV7-9 and TRBJ2-2, is DTGVSQNPRHKITKRGQNVTFRCDPISEHNRLYWYRQTLGQGPEFLTYFQNEAQLEKSRLLSDRFSAERPKGSFSTLEIQRTEQGDSAMYLCASSLEGSTGELFFGEGSRLTVL.